The 3 T cell receptor beta chains below were found in one sample sequenced in a study of blood T cell repertoires in COVID-19. Sequencing used immunoSEQ multiplex PCR; TCRdb keeps in-frame clones, though not all of them. The table includes roughly 250,000 clones, 80% to 90% detected once. The sequenced sample was PBMCs or T cells enriched from blood (not recorded which). The receptors come from a woman in her forties or fifties who had recovered from COVID-19.

The CDR3 reads CASSKGLAGGYEQFF. The CDR3 coding sequence is TGTGCCAGCAGTAAGGGACTAGCGGGAGGCTATGAGCAGTTCTTC. This chain links TRBV2 with TRBJ2-1, with 15 nucleotides matching TRBD2. Germline CDR1 is SNHLY and CDR2 is FYNNEI. Trimming removed 5 bases from V and 8 bases from J; junction bases left unmatched: 4. The CDR3 runs to 15 residues.

The chain uses TRBV30 and TRBJ2-1, with TRBD2 matching 7 bases. CDR3 length: 14 residues. Germline loops: CDR1 GTSNPN, CDR2 SVGIG (reference sequence). Trimming took 1 base from V and 2 from J; bases not matched to a gene: 2. The CDR3: CAWSDLAAYNEQFF. DNA of the CDR3: TGTGCCTGGAGTGACCTAGCGGCCTACAATGAGCAGTTCTTC.

CDR3 loop: CASNNPGQGNNSPLHF. The CDR3 bases are TGTGCCAGCAACAACCCGGGACAGGGAAACAATTCACCCCTCCACTTT. This chain connects TRBV27 to TRBJ1-6; 9 bases are shared with TRBD1. J was trimmed by 7 bases and V by 7 bases; bases with no gene match: 11. Germline V gene data show CDR1 as MNHEY and CDR2 as SMNVEV (reference sequence). This CDR3 is 16 amino acids long.